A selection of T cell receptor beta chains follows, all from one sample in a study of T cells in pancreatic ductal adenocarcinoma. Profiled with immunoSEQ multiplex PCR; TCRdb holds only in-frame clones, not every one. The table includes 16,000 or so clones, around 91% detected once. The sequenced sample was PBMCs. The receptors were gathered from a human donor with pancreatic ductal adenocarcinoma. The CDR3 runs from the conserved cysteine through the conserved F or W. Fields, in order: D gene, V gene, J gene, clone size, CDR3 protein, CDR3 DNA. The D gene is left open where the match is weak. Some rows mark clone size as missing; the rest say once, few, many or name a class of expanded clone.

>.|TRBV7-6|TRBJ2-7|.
CASSLGGNSYEQYF
TGTGCCAGCAGCTTAGGAGGCAACAGCTACGAGCAGTACTTC
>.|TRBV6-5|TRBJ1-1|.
CASSLDRGTTEAFF
TGTGCCAGCAGTTTAGACCGGGGCACGACTGAAGCTTTCTTT
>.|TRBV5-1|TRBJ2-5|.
CASSLGDVGQTQYF
TGCGCCAGCAGCTTGGGCGACGTAGGTCAGACCCAGTACTTC
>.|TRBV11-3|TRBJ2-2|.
CASSPAGGYATGELFF
TGTGCCAGCAGCCCGGCCGGCGGCTACGCCACCGGGGAGCTGTTTTTT
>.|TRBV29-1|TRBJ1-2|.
CSVIIGDGYTF
TGCAGCGTTATAATTGGGGATGGCTACACCTTC
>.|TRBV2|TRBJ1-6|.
CASSELWGAPGNSPLHF
TGTGCCAGCAGTGAACTTTGGGGGGCCCCGGGAAATTCACCCCTCCACTTT
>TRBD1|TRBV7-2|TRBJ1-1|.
CASSLAFGQANTEAFF
TGTGCCAGCAGCTTAGCTTTCGGACAGGCGAACACTGAAGCTTTCTTT
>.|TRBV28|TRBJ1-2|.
CASSLGGYGYTF
TGTGCCAGCAGTTTAGGGGGCTATGGCTACACCTTC
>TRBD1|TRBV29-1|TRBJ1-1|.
CSVEGDSLFSEAFF
TGCAGCGTTGAGGGGGACAGTCTATTCTCCGAAGCTTTCTTT
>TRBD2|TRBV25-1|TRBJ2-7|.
CASSEYRGGAYEQYF
TGTGCCAGCAGTGAATATAGGGGAGGGGCCTACGAGCAGTACTTC
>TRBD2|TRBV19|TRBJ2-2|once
CASSIVGSGSIFFTGELFF
TGTGCCAGTAGTATAGTTGGTAGCGGGAGCATATTTTTCACCGGGGAGCTGTTTTTT
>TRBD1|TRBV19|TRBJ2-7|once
CASSGTVSYEQYF
TGTGCCAGCTCCGGGACAGTCTCCTACGAGCAGTACTTC
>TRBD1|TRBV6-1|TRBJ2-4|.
CASSEWDRGYIQYF
TGTGCCAGCAGTGAATGGGACAGGGGATACATTCAGTACTTC
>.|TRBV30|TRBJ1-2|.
CAWSAQSATVYGYTF
TGTGCCTGGAGTGCTCAGTCAGCGACGGTCTATGGCTACACCTTC
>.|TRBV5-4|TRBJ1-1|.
CASSRGVTTNTEAFF
TGTGCCAGCAGTAGAGGGGTCACTACGAACACTGAAGCTTTCTTT
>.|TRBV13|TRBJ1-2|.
CASSSQRNYGYTF
TGTGCCAGCAGCTCCCAGAGAAACTATGGCTACACCTTC
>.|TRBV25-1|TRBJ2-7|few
CASNGWDSSYEQYF
TGTGCCAGCAATGGATGGGACTCGTCCTACGAGCAGTACTTC
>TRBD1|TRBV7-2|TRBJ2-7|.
CASSFRGTGSTEQYF
TGTGCCAGCAGCTTTAGAGGGACAGGTTCAACCGAGCAGTACTTC
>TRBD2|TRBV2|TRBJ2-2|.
CASKSGGPRDGELFF
TGTGCCAGCAAGTCGGGAGGACCCCGGGACGGGGAGCTGTTTTTT
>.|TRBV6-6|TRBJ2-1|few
CASSHGDYNEQFF
TGTGCCAGCAGTCACGGGGACTACAATGAGCAGTTCTTC
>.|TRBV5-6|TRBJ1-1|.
CASSLARGGTEAFF
TGTGCCAGCAGCTTGGCCAGAGGGGGCACTGAAGCTTTCTTT
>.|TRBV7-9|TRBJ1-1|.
CAREGVIDTEAFF
TGTGCCCGGGAAGGGGTGATCGACACTGAAGCTTTCTTT
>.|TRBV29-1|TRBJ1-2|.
CSVEVIGGANSHGYTF
TGCAGCGTTGAAGTAATCGGGGGGGCGAATAGCCATGGCTACACCTTC
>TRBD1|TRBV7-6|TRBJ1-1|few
CASSLGRQGAWNTEAFF
TGTGCCAGCAGCTTAGGCAGACAGGGGGCGTGGAACACTGAAGCTTTCTTT
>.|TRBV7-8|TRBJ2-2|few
CASSIALTGELFF
TGTGCCAGCAGCATAGCGCTCACCGGGGAGCTGTTTTTT
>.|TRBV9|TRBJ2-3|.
CASSVAFSGTSTDTQYF
TGTGCCAGCAGCGTAGCTTTTAGCGGCACTAGCACAGATACGCAGTATTTT
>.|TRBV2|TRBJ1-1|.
CASSAGGRATEAFF
TGTGCCAGCAGCGCCGGGGGGAGGGCCACTGAAGCTTTCTTT
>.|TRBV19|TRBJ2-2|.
CASRPREDANTGELFF
TGTGCCAGTAGACCAAGGGAGGACGCGAACACCGGGGAGCTGTTTTTT
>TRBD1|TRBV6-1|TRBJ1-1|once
CASSPTGGGWTEAFF
TGTGCCAGCAGTCCAACAGGGGGAGGTTGGACTGAAGCTTTCTTT
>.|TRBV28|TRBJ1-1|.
CATGLLLGAFF
TGTGCCACGGGTCTGCTTCTCGGAGCTTTCTTT
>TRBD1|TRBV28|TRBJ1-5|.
CASRSGAGGSNQPQHF
TGTGCCAGCAGGTCCGGGGCAGGGGGAAGCAATCAGCCCCAGCATTTT
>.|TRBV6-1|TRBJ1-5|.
CASSEAGNQPQHF
TGTGCCAGCAGTGAAGCCGGCAATCAGCCCCAGCATTTT
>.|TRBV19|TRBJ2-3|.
CASSIDRPFTSTDTQYF
TGTGCCAGTAGTATAGATCGGCCATTTACTAGCACAGATACGCAGTATTTT
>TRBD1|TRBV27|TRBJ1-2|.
CASSLSLRDRGMSGYTF
TGTGCCAGCAGTTTATCCCTCCGGGACAGGGGAATGAGTGGCTACACCTTC
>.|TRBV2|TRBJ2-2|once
CASSVLPPGAPGELFF
TGTGCCAGCAGTGTTCTGCCTCCGGGAGCACCCGGGGAGCTGTTTTTT
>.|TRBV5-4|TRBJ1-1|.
CASSLWGVMNTEAFF
TGTGCCAGCAGCTTGTGGGGGGTCATGAACACTGAAGCTTTCTTT
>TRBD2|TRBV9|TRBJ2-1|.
CASSPLPHSGGANEQFF
TGTGCCAGCAGCCCCCTCCCCCACAGCGGGGGGGCAAATGAGCAGTTCTTC
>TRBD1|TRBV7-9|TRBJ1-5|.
CASSFHRDSPQHF
TGTGCCAGCAGCTTTCATCGGGACAGTCCCCAGCATTTT
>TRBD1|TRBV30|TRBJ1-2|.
CAWNKGSWTGGVDGYTF
TGTGCCTGGAACAAAGGGTCCTGGACAGGGGGCGTGGATGGCTACACCTTC
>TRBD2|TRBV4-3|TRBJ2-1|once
CASSQVPGTSGRSSSYNEQFF
TGCGCCAGCAGCCAAGTCCCCGGGACTAGCGGGAGGTCGAGCTCCTACAATGAGCAGTTCTTC
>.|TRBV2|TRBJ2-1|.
CASSLYNEQFF
TGTGCCAGCAGCCTATACAATGAGCAGTTCTTC
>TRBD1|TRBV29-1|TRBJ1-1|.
CSGYRGGVGEAFF
TGCAGCGGCTACAGGGGGGGCGTTGGTGAAGCTTTCTTT
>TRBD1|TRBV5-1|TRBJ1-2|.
CASSLQGAYGYTF
TGCGCCAGCAGCTTACAGGGGGCTTATGGCTACACCTTC
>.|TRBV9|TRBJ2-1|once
CASSVAEGGTSSYNEQFF
TGTGCCAGCAGCGTAGCTGAGGGCGGGACAAGCTCCTACAATGAGCAGTTCTTC
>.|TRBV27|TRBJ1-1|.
CASSSTGTGAMNTEAFF
TGTGCCAGCAGTTCAACCGGGACGGGAGCAATGAACACTGAAGCTTTCTTT
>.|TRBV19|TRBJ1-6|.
CASSIDTYNSPLHF
TGTGCCAGTAGTATCGACACCTATAATTCACCCCTCCACTTT
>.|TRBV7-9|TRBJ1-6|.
CASKAGDPYNSPLHF
TGTGCCAGCAAAGCGGGAGACCCCTATAATTCACCCCTCCACTTT
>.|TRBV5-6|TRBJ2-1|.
CASSLASLIFYNEQFF
TGTGCCAGCAGCTTGGCTAGCTTGATCTTCTACAATGAGCAGTTCTTC
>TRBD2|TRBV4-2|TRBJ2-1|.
CASSQMPGTSGRDEQFF
TGTGCCAGCAGCCAAATGCCCGGGACTAGCGGGAGGGATGAGCAGTTCTTC
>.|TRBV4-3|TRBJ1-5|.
CASSQDWGRSSNQPQHF
TGCGCCAGCAGCCAAGATTGGGGCAGGTCGAGCAATCAGCCCCAGCATTTT
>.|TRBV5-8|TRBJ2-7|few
CASSLAPVYEQYF
TGTGCCAGCAGCTTGGCCCCCGTCTACGAGCAGTACTTC
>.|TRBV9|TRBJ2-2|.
CASSPLGGGGLGPNTGELFF
TGTGCCAGCAGCCCCCTTGGAGGAGGGGGCCTTGGGCCGAACACCGGGGAGCTGTTTTTT
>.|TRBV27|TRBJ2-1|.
CASSFLGPGNEQFF
TGTGCCAGCAGTTTTTTAGGGCCGGGGAATGAGCAGTTCTTC